These T cell receptor beta chains were read from a single sample in a study of regulatory T cells in long-lasting Graves disease. TCRdb called the multiplex PCR reads again in MiXCR, with one record for every CDR3 protein. This table has about 350,000 distinct CDR3 sequences, 15% to 20% appearing once. These same data were also listed under a study on T cells in Graves' hyperthyroidism and ophthalmopathy.

The sequencing here drew on peripheral blood mononuclear cells (PBMCs), taken at new diagnosis, from a patient treated with antithyroid drugs. The receptors originated from a woman between 18 and 29 years old with Graves disease. Both conserved end residues are part of each CDR3. D genes are given only for firm matches. Expanded clones are given a class, and other clones once, few, many or no size at all.

V gene	J gene	clone size	D gene	CDR3 DNA	CDR3 protein
TRBV7-9	TRBJ2-1	-	-	TGTGCCAGCAGCCCGGGCCTTCTTAGGGGCCATGAGCAGTTCTTC	CASSPGLLRGHEQFF
TRBV2	TRBJ1-1	many	TRBD1	TGTGCCAGCAGGCCCTCAGTAACCGGGACAGACACTGAAGCTTTCTTT	CASRPSVTGTDTEAFF
TRBV28	TRBJ2-7	many	TRBD2	TGTGCCAGCAAGGTCGGACTAGCGGGATCCGGCGAGCAGTACTTC	CASKVGLAGSGEQYF
TRBV5-5	TRBJ1-1	few	-	TGTGCCAGCAGCTTGGGTGCGGTTGCTGAAGCTTTCTTT	CASSLGAVAEAFF
TRBV5-1	TRBJ2-1	many	TRBD1	TGCGCCAGCAGTACGACCGGGACAGGCTATGAGCAGTTCTTC	CASSTTGTGYEQFF
TRBV6-2/TRBV6-3	TRBJ2-1	-	TRBD2	TGTGCCAGCAGTGCCAGCGGGAGGAGCAATGAGCAGTTCTTC	CASSASGRSNEQFF
TRBV12-3/TRBV12-4	TRBJ2-5	many	TRBD2	TGTGCCAGCAGGCGGACTAGCGGAGGGCAAGAGACCCAGTACTTC	CASRRTSGGQETQYF
TRBV6-2/TRBV6-3	TRBJ1-1	many	-	TGTGCCAGCAGTTACTCCGATTCGAGGACTGAAGCTTTCTTT	CASSYSDSRTEAFF
TRBV10-1	TRBJ2-1	many	TRBD2	TGCGCCAGCAACGGGGGGGCTTACAATGAGCAGTTCTTC	CASNGGAYNEQFF
TRBV12-3/TRBV12-4	TRBJ1-2	many	-	TGTGCCAGCGGGTTATATGGCTACACCTTC	CASGLYGYTF
TRBV11-2	TRBJ2-2	many	-	TGTGCCAGCAGCAAAGGGGTGTTGGGGAGCACCGGGGAGCTGTTTTTT	CASSKGVLGSTGELFF
TRBV7-9	TRBJ1-1	many	TRBD1	TGTGCCAGCAGCGCCCAGGGGGGCACTGAAGCTTTCTTT	CASSAQGGTEAFF
TRBV27	TRBJ2-7	few	TRBD1	TGTGCCAGCAGTTTATTAGGGGACAGATCCTACGAGCAGTACTTC	CASSLLGDRSYEQYF
TRBV14	TRBJ1-2	-	-	TGTGCCAGCAGCCAAGTCCCGCTTCCTAACTATGGCTACACCTTC	CASSQVPLPNYGYTF
TRBV7-2	TRBJ2-2	-	-	TGTGCCAGCAGCTTGCGCAGAGTGAACACCGGGGAGCTGGTTTTT	CASSLRRVNTGELVF
TRBV5-1	TRBJ2-3	many	-	TGCGCCAGCAAGGGGAGTACTAGCACAGATACGCAGTATTTT	CASKGSTSTDTQYF
TRBV9	TRBJ2-2	few	-	TGTGCCAGCAGCCCCGCCCGGTCCGGGGAGCTGTTTTTT	CASSPARSGELFF
TRBV7-7	TRBJ2-1	many	TRBD2	TGTGCTAGCAGCCCCATTAGCGGGGGGACGTACAATGAGCAGTTCTTC	CASSPISGGTYNEQFF
TRBV6-1	TRBJ1-6	many	TRBD1	TGTGCCAGCAGTCCAAGGGGGGACAGGGGAAGGTCACCCCTCCACTTT	CASSPRGDRGRSPLHF
TRBV12-3/TRBV12-4	TRBJ1-1	many	-	TGTGCCAGCACCGACCCCGGGAGAGACACTGAAGCTTTCTTT	CASTDPGRDTEAFF
TRBV6-1	TRBJ2-7	many	TRBD1	TGTGCCAGCAGCCGGGACAGGGGGCCCTACTACGAGCAGTACTTC	CASSRDRGPYYEQYF
TRBV27	TRBJ2-7	-	-	TGTGCCAGCAGTTTGTTGGGAGGCGAGCAGTACTTC	CASSLLGGEQYF
TRBV3-1	TRBJ1-1	many	-	TGTGCCAGCAGCCACAGGGATGAGGGCACTGAAGCTTTCTTT	CASSHRDEGTEAFF
TRBV3-1	TRBJ1-2	many	-	TGTGCCAGCAGCCAAATGGGGGTGAAGACCTATGGCTACACCTTC	CASSQMGVKTYGYTF
TRBV14	TRBJ2-1	many	TRBD1	TGTGCCAGCAGCCAGGACAGGGGGTACGAGCAGTTCTTC	CASSQDRGYEQFF
TRBV10-3	TRBJ2-1	many	-	TGTGCCATCAGTGCACCAGCCACCAACAATGAGCAGTTCTTC	CAISAPATNNEQFF
TRBV6-9	TRBJ1-6	few	-	TGTGCCAGCAGTTACCGGGGGGTTTCACCCCTCCACTTT	CASSYRGVSPLHF
TRBV25-1	TRBJ2-3	-	TRBD2	TGTGCCAGCAGTGAGTCGCTAGCGGGGGGCAGGGATACGCAGTATTTT	CASSESLAGGRDTQYF
TRBV9	TRBJ2-2	many	-	TGTGCCAGCAGCGTAGGGGGAACGACCGGGGAGCTGTTTTTT	CASSVGGTTGELFF
TRBV14	TRBJ1-4	-	-	TGTGCCAGCAGCCAAGACCGGGGAGTAAAACTGTTTTTT	CASSQDRGVKLFF
TRBV7-2	TRBJ1-1	-	-	TGTGCCAGCAGCTCAAACAGGGTAAACACTGAAGCTTTCTTT	CASSSNRVNTEAFF
TRBV20-1	TRBJ1-2	few	-	TGCAGTGCTAGGGGTTATTATGGCTACACCTTC	CSARGYYGYTF
TRBV11-2	TRBJ2-7	few	TRBD2	TGTGCCAGCAGCGGACGGACTAGCGGAGACTATGAGCAGTGCTTC	CASSGRTSGDYEQCF
TRBV5-6	TRBJ2-2	many	TRBD2	TGTGCCAGCAGCTTGTGGGGGAGGGCCGGGGAGCTGTTTTTT	CASSLWGRAGELFF
TRBV11-2	TRBJ2-7	many	TRBD1	TGTGCCAGCAGCCCGGGGACAGCCCGGGGGCAGTACTTC	CASSPGTARGQYF
TRBV2	TRBJ2-1	many	TRBD2	TGTGCCAGCAGTGATGAGGGACTAGCGGCCTTTAATGAGCAGTTCTTC	CASSDEGLAAFNEQFF
TRBV20-1	TRBJ2-1	few	TRBD2	TGCAGTGCGCGGGGGAAGGCGTGGGTCTTC	CSARGKAWVF
TRBV24-1	TRBJ2-1	-	TRBD2	TGTGCCACCAGTGAACAGAAGCGGGGGAGAAGGAATGAGCAGTTCTTC	CATSEQKRGRRNEQFF
TRBV28	TRBJ2-7	many	-	TGTGCCAGCAGTTTTACCGGAGAGCTCCCCTACGAGCAGTACTTC	CASSFTGELPYEQYF
TRBV28	TRBJ2-7	many	-	TGTGCCAGCAGTACCCCCGGCAGGCGTCCCTACGAGCAGTACTTC	CASSTPGRRPYEQYF
TRBV6-2/TRBV6-3	TRBJ2-7	-	TRBD1	TGTGCCAGCAGACCTCGGACAGGGGCGGTACACGAGCAGTACTTC	CASRPRTGAVHEQYF
TRBV10-3	TRBJ1-1	many	TRBD1	TGTGCCATCAGTGCACTGACAGGGGGCGCGAACACTGAAGCTTTCTTT	CAISALTGGANTEAFF
TRBV5-1	TRBJ1-6	-	-	TGCGCCAGCAGCTTGGTTGTCTCACCCCTCCACTTT	CASSLVVSPLHF